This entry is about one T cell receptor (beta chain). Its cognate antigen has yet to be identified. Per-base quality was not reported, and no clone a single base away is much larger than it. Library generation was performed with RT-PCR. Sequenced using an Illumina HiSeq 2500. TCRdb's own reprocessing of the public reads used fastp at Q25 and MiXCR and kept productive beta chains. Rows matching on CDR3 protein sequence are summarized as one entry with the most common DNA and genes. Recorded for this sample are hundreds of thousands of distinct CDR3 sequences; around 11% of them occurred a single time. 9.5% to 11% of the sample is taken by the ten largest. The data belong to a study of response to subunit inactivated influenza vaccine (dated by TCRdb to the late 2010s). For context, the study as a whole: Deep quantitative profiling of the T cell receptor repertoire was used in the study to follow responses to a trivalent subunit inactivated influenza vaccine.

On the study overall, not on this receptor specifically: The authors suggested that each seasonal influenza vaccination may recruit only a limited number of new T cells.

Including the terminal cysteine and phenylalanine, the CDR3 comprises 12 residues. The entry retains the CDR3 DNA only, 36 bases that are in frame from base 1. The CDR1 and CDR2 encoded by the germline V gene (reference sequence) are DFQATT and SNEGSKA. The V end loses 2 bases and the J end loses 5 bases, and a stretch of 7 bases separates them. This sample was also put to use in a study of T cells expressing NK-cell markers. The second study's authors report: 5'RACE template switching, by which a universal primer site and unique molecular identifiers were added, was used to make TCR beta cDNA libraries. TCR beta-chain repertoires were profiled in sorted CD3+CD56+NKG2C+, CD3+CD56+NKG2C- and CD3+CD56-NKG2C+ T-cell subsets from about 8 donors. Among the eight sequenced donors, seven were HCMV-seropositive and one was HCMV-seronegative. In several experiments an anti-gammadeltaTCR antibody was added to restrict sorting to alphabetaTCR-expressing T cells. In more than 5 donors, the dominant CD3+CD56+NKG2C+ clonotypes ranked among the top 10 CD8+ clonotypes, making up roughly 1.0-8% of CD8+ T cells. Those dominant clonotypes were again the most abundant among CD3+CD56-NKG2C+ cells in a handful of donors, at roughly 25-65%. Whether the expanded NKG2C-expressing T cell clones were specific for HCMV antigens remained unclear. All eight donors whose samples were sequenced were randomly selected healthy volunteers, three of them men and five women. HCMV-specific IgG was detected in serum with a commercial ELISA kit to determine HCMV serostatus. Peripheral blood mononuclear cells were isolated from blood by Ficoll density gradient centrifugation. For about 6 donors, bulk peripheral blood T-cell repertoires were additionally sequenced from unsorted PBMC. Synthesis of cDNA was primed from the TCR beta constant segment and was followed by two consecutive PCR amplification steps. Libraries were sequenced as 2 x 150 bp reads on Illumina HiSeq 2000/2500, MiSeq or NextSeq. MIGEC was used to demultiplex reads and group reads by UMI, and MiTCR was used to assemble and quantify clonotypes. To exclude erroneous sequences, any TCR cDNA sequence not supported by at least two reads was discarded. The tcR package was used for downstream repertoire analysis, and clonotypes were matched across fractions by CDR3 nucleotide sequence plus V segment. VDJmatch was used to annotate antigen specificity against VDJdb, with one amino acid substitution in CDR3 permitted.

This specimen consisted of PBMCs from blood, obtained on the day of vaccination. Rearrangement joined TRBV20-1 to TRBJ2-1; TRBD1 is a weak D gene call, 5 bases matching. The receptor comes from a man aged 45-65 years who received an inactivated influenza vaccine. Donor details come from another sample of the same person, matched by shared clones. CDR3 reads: CSARKGHNEQFF. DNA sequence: TGCAGTGCTAGAAAGGGGCACAATGAGCAGTTCTTC.